The sequence of this T cell receptor (beta chain) was determined in a study of T cell responses to AZD1222 COVID-19 vaccine. Remarks on this clone: The antigen remains undetermined.

Trimming took off 0 bases at V and 3 bases at J, with 13 bases between the two ends. The CDR3 has 16 residues. Germline CDR1 SGHDN, CDR2 FVKESK. The method was immunoSEQ multiplex PCR; TCRdb's version includes in-frame clones alone and lacks a portion of them. The sample has 100,000 to 150,000 clones, around 92% seen once. Study findings and constraints: Most donors were white British, females outnumbered males, and clonal diversity was possibly underestimated. Among those given AZD1222, only five or six were seropositive at baseline. After two AZD1222 doses, spike-specific TCR breadth and depth rose versus day 0.

This TCR was recovered from an adult in good health. The chain is built from TRBV14 and TRBJ2-3, with D perhaps matching TRBD1 (6 bases). Here the sequenced sample was peripheral blood, taken on day 0 of AZD1222 vaccination. CDR3 nucleotide sequence: TGTGCCAGCAGCCAAGATTCAGACAGGCGAACAGATACGCAGTATTTT. Residues: CASSQDSDRRTDTQYF.